Presented here are 17 T cell receptor beta chains from one specimen sequenced in a study of blood T cell repertoires in COVID-19 (dated by TCRdb to the early 2020s). To prepare the library, the immunoSEQ multiplex PCR assay was applied. Here the immuneACCESS table is served through TCRdb, limited to in-frame sequences with V and J called. Missing clones are a known gap in these copies; in checked studies unresolved V genes cover under half, and the rest lacks a known reason. Counted in this sample were about 51,000 clones; 85% to 95% of them appeared once. The top ten clonotypes cover 2.5% to 3.5% of the sample. Sequencing was carried out using peripheral blood. The source is a man aged 45-65 years with acute or convalescent COVID-19.

The gene calls are TRBV19 and TRBJ1-2; 8 bases agree with TRBD1. V lost 6 bases, J lost 3 bases, and 3 bases stayed unmatched. Germline V lookup: CDR1 LNHDA, CDR2 SQIVND (reference sequence). This CDR3 is built from 13 residues. CDR3 DNA sequence: TGTGCCAGTAGGTACAGGGGGTACTATGGCTACACCTTC. It translates to CASRYRGYYGYTF.

The J gene is TRBJ1-5, the V gene TRBV2, with a possible D match to TRBD1 (6 bases). Germline V gene data show CDR1 as SNHLY and CDR2 as FYNNEI. The CDR3 covers 14 residues. Deletions cut 4 bases from V and 5 bases from J, with 12 bases between. The CDR3 is CASSATTGDQPQHF. CDR3 nucleotide sequence: TGTGCCAGCAGTGCGACGACAGGTGATCAGCCCCAGCATTTT.

The CDR3: CASSLNGDYEQYF. CDR3 DNA: TGTGCCAGCAGTTTGAACGGGGACTACGAGCAGTACTTC. V usage is TRBV28 and J usage is TRBJ2-7; TRBD2 is a possible D gene (5 bases). Trimming took 3 bases from V and 3 from J, leaving 9 bases between them. Germline V lookup: CDR1 MDHEN, CDR2 SYDVKM. CDR3 length equals 13 residues.

This clone was seen only once. The rearrangement joins TRBV18 to TRBJ1-5, with TRBD1 matching 7 bases. The germline V gene has CDR1 KGHSH and CDR2 LQKENI. The length of the CDR3 is 15 residues. After removal of 2 bases from V and 3 bases from J, the junction contained 4 bases not matched to a gene. The CDR3 region has the DNA TGTGCCAGCTCACCAGACAGGGTCCCCAATCAGCCCCAGCATTTT. Translating gives CASSPDRVPNQPQHF.

This chain uses TRBV19 with TRBJ1-1; TRBD1 is a possible D gene (5 bases). V was shortened by 6 bases and J by 4 bases, with 9 bases between the two germline ends. CDR1 is LNHDA, CDR2 SQIVND, per germline (reference sequence). This CDR3 spans 12 amino acids. The CDR3 reads CASRGGVTEAFF. CDR3 coding DNA: TGTGCCAGTAGGGGGGGGGTCACTGAAGCTTTCTTT.

This chain's CDR3 is CASTPGGRGGYTF. DNA for the CDR3: TGTGCCAGCACACCCGGGGGGCGCGGAGGCTACACCTTC. This chain joins TRBV6-5 and TRBJ1-2; TRBD1 might be the D (6 bases). CDR1 and CDR2 (germline): MNHEY, SVGAGI. The germline V and J ends were trimmed by 7 bases and 8 bases, with 17 bases remaining between them. The CDR3 runs 13 residues.

The chain has TRBV7-3 and TRBJ1-2, with 7 bases matching TRBD1. The CDR3 is made up of 17 amino acids. The germline gives CDR1 SGHTA, CDR2 FQGTGA. With V trimmed by 5 bases and J by 13 bases, 25 bases remained unmatched. CDR3: CASSPRPREQGLQVSTF. The CDR3 DNA sequence: TGTGCCAGCAGCCCCCGGCCCAGGGAACAGGGGCTACAAGTCTCCACCTTC.

The sample holds a few counts of this clone. The chain has TRBV5-1 and TRBJ2-2; weak D call: TRBD2 (5 bases). The CDR3 covers 15 residues. CDR1 is SGHRS, CDR2 YFSETQ, per germline. V gave up 4 bases and J gave up 3 bases, with 13 bases separating them. CDR3 amino acids: CASSAASGYTGELFF. DNA of the CDR3: TGCGCCAGCAGCGCCGCCAGCGGCTACACCGGGGAGCTGTTTTTT.

The chain links TRBV12-5 to TRBJ1-6; D unclear. This CDR3 contains 18 residues. Trimming removed 6 bases at V and 7 bases at J, with 25 bases between. Germline V lookup: CDR1 LGHNT, CDR2 FRNRAP. The CDR3 bases are TGTGCTAGTGGCCCTGCTGTTGGAGGATTTGGCGGGAATTCACCCCTCCACTTT. Its protein product is CASGPAVGGFGGNSPLHF.

The chain uses TRBV7-6 and TRBJ1-2; TRBD1 agrees at 8 bases. After removal of 4 bases from V and 8 bases from J, the junction contained 12 bases not matched to a gene. The germline V gene has CDR1 SGHVS and CDR2 FNYEAQ. This CDR3 has 15 residues. This CDR3 reads CASSSYSGGAGGYTF. The DNA for the CDR3 is TGTGCCAGCAGCTCCTATTCAGGGGGCGCTGGGGGCTACACCTTC.

J is TRBJ1-1 and V is TRBV5-5; 8 bases match TRBD1. Germline CDR1 and CDR2: SGHKS and YYEKEE (reference sequence). V gave up 4 bases and J gave up 10 bases; unmatched junction bases: 9. This CDR3 region has 13 residues. This CDR3 reads CASSTTGVVVAFF. CDR3 nucleotides: TGTGCCAGCAGCACGACAGGGGTGGTCGTAGCTTTCTTT. Full variable domain (rest looked up from reference TRBV5-5 and TRBJ1-1): DAGVTQSPTHLIKTRGQQVTLRCSPISGHKSVSWYQQVLGQGPQFIFQYYEKEERGRGNFPDRFSARQFPNYSSELNVNALLLGDSALYLCASSTTGVVVAFFGQGTRLTVV.

V usage is TRBV6-5 and J usage is TRBJ2-7; TRBD1 matches 11 bases. With 8 bases clipped from V and 4 bases from J, the junction kept 4 bases outside the gene matches. CDR1 and CDR2 (germline): MNHEY, SVGAGI. This CDR3 spans 13 amino acids. The chain's CDR3 is CASRGQGAYEQYF. DNA of the CDR3: TGTGCCAGCCGCGGACAGGGGGCTTACGAGCAGTACTTC.

The rearrangement joins TRBV19 to TRBJ2-5, with 7 positions matching TRBD2. V dropped 3 bases and J dropped 5; count of bases not matched to a gene: 0. This CDR3 has 12 amino acids. Germline V gene data show CDR1 as LNHDA and CDR2 as SQIVND (reference sequence). The CDR3 reads CASSIGGETQYF. Written as DNA, the CDR3 is TGTGCCAGTAGTATCGGGGGGGAGACCCAGTACTTC.

V is TRBV5-4 and J is TRBJ1-3; D possibly corresponds to TRBD1 (5 bases). V dropped 1 base and J dropped 2 bases, with 16 bases sitting between them. CDR1 and CDR2 from the germline V gene are SGHNT and YYREEE (reference sequence). The CDR3 covers 17 residues. The DNA of the CDR3 is TGTGCCAGCAGCTTGTACGGTGGACAACTTCCTGGAAACACCATATATTTT. Translated: CASSLYGGQLPGNTIYF. The complete variable domain, with remaining parts taken from reference TRBV5-4 and TRBJ1-3, reads ETGVTQSPTHLIKTRGQQVTLRCSSQSGHNTVSWYQQALGQGPQFIFQYYREEENGRGNFPPRFSGLQFPNYSSELNVNALELDDSALYLCASSLYGGQLPGNTIYFGEGSWLTVV.

This clone was recorded a few times. This chain uses TRBV5-1 with TRBJ1-4, with 8 bases fitting TRBD1. Germline CDR1 and CDR2: SGHRS and YFSETQ. V dropped 4 bases and J dropped 4; count of bases not matched to a gene: 9. The CDR3 has 16 residues. Here the CDR3 DNA reads TGCGCCAGCAGCCCCGCCACGACAGGGGTTAATGAAAAACTGTTTTTT. Translation: CASSPATTGVNEKLFF.

The V call is TRBV19, the J call TRBJ1-1; tentatively, D is TRBD1 (6 bases). CDR1 is LNHDA, CDR2 SQIVND, per germline (reference sequence). V lost 5 bases, J lost 0 bases, and 10 bases lay in between. The CDR3 is 14 residues long. The CDR3 DNA is TGTGCCAGTAGTGTCACAGGGCTGAACACTGAAGCTTTCTTT. Translation: CASSVTGLNTEAFF.

The chain is built from TRBV12-2 and TRBJ1-2; TRBD1 reflects the table's D call only, with no check against the DNA. TRBV12-2 is a pseudogene segment. The length of the CDR3 is 18 residues. The CDR3 DNA follows: TGTGCAAGTCGCTTAGCAGTACAGGGGCGGAAGGTTAACTATGGCTACACCTTC. Translation: CASRLAVQGRKVNYGYTF.